This TCR beta chain is drawn from a study of shared clonotypes between healthy human individuals. Findings of the study overall: Exclusively blood specimens were collected; tissue repertoires likely differ.

Concerning this clone: Its antigen remains unknown.

Sequenced by immunoSEQ multiplex PCR; TCRdb stores in-frame clones only, minus some. This sample yields about 300,000 clones, of which approximately 79% are seen a single time; around 10% belongs to the top ten. Sequenced: memory CD4+ T cells sorted from blood. Subset in this sample: CD45RA-negative fraction. The receptor was derived from a man younger than 40 in good health.

The CDR3 DNA is TGTGCCAGCAGTTCCTACCGGGCCCTTAGCTTAGATACGCAGTATTTT. Amino acids: CASSSYRALSLDTQYF. The chain is built from TRBV27 and TRBJ2-3; D remains unclear. The germline V gene has CDR1 MNHEY and CDR2 SMNVEV (reference sequence). The CDR3 contains 16 residues. Deletions cut 4 bases from V and 5 bases from J, with 19 bases between.